This TCR beta chain was recorded in a study of blood T cell repertoires in COVID-19. TCRdb's table, derived via immunoSEQ multiplex PCR, lists solely in-frame clones and lacks some. The table includes 310,000 or so clones, approximately 88% detected once. Cohort 3 recovered donors had two negative PCRs, clearance, or symptom resolution. This CDR3 is built from 15 residues. V lost 0 bases, J lost 5 bases, and 8 bases lay in between. From germline, CDR1 is MNHEY and CDR2 SVGAGI. The sequencing sample was made of PBMCs or T cells enriched from blood (not recorded which). The origin of this receptor is a woman aged 18-35 years who had recovered from COVID-19. J is TRBJ2-6 and V is TRBV6-5; possibly TRBD2 for D (5 bases). The CDR3 loop is CASSYSSGRANVLTF. The CDR3 DNA reads as TGTGCCAGCAGTTACTCGAGCGGTAGGGCCAACGTCCTGACTTTC.